These T cell receptor beta chains were read from a single sample in a study of T cells in Graves' hyperthyroidism and ophthalmopathy. TCRdb re-analysed the multiplex PCR reads in MiXCR, keeping a single row per CDR3 protein. The sample consists of 400,000 to 550,000 distinct CDR3 sequences, approximately 15% of them appearing once. Sequenced material: blood. These receptor sequences come from a woman between 18 and 29 years old with Graves' hyperthyroidism. Both conserved end residues are part of each CDR3. Each record gives: J gene, clone size, V gene, D gene, CDR3 DNA, CDR3 protein. A D gene is named only where the DNA matches it firmly. Clone size is shown for a subset of rows, as once, few, many or a class of expanded clone.

>TRBJ2-3|NA|TRBV4-2|TRBD1
TGTGCCAGCAGCCCGTCCGAGACAGGGGGAGATACGCAGTATTTT
CASSPSETGGDTQYF
>TRBJ1-3|few|TRBV12-5|NA
TGTGCTAGTTCCTCCTTCTCTGGAAACACCATATATTTT
CASSSFSGNTIYF
>TRBJ2-1|NA|TRBV19|NA
TGTGCCAGTAGTACGGTATACAATGAGCAGTTCTTC
CASSTVYNEQFF
>TRBJ2-2|many|TRBV11-2|NA
TGTGCCAGCAGCTTAAAGGCTTACACCGGGGAGCTGTTTTTT
CASSLKAYTGELFF
>TRBJ2-5|few|TRBV5-1|NA
TGCGCCAGTCAGGGGGAGGGCCGATTTGAAGAGACCCAGTACTTC
CASQGEGRFEETQYF
>TRBJ2-2|few|TRBV5-1|NA
TGCGCCAGCAGCAGAGGGGAAGCCGGGGAGCTGTTTTTT
CASSRGEAGELFF
>TRBJ2-4|NA|TRBV5-1|NA
TGCGCCAGCAGCTTGTCCAATTGGGGACGGGACATTCAGTACTTC
CASSLSNWGRDIQYF
>TRBJ1-5|few|TRBV5-1|TRBD1
TGCGCCAGCAGACCGGGACAGGGAAGGGACAATCAGCCCCAGCATTTT
CASRPGQGRDNQPQHF
>TRBJ1-1|few|TRBV30|NA
TGTGCCTGGAGTGTGGGAGGGGCGACGACTGAAGCTTTCTTT
CAWSVGGATTEAFF
>TRBJ2-3|NA|TRBV11-2|NA
TGTGCCAGCACCGAACCAGGTGCTAGCACAGATACGCAGTATTTT
CASTEPGASTDTQYF
>TRBJ1-1|NA|TRBV3-1|NA
TGTGCCAGCAGCTCCCCCCCGGGGACCCTGAACACTGAAGCTTTCTTT
CASSSPPGTLNTEAFF
>TRBJ1-2|few|TRBV20-1|TRBD1
TGCAGTGCTCTCCTTCGAGACAGGGGTTTAGATGGCTACACCTTC
CSALLRDRGLDGYTF
>TRBJ1-4|many|TRBV27|NA
TGTGCCAGCAGCCCCGGGGGGCACCGCAATGAAAAACTGTTTTTT
CASSPGGHRNEKLFF
>TRBJ2-7|few|TRBV19|TRBD2
TGTGCCAGTAGTACCCTGGGACTAGCGGGAGGGAGACCCTACGAGCAGTACTTC
CASSTLGLAGGRPYEQYF
>TRBJ1-1|NA|TRBV7-3|NA
TGTGCCAGCAGCTTCCGAGACTTCACTGAAGCTTTCTTT
CASSFRDFTEAFF
>TRBJ2-2|many|TRBV7-3|TRBD2
TGTGCCAGCAGCCTCTGGGCGGGAGGGCCCCTGAACACCGGGGAGCTGTTTTTT
CASSLWAGGPLNTGELFF
>TRBJ2-7|NA|TRBV30|NA
TGTGCCTCGACCCGTCCAGGGAAAAGCTACGAGCAGTACTTC
CASTRPGKSYEQYF